Listed here are 16 T cell receptor beta chains from one sample, sequenced in a study of control samples from healthy donors and cancer patients (dated by TCRdb to the early 2020s). Library preparation used the immunoSEQ multiplex PCR assay. What TCRdb holds here is the immuneACCESS table cut down to in-frame rearrangements. Part of the clones is not present; checked against another copy, under half of the missing clones reflect an unresolved V gene, and the others are unexplained. The sample includes about 44,000 clones, with 87% observed a single time. The ten largest make up roughly a tenth of the sample. Sequenced sample: PBMCs. Receptor source: a woman in her fifties or sixties with lung cancer.

The gene calls are TRBV7-2 and TRBJ2-1; D not resolved. The CDR3 has 15 amino acids. The ends were cut back, 6 bases at V and 7 bases at J, with 19 bases in the middle. CDR1 is SGHTA, CDR2 FQGNSA, per germline. The CDR3 sequence: CASSYIPLDGNEQFF. The CDR3 nucleotides are TGTGCCAGCAGTTATATACCCTTGGACGGGAATGAGCAGTTCTTC.

The V gene is TRBV9, the J gene TRBJ2-2; D remains ambiguous. The CDR3 sequence is 12 residues long. The germline V gene has CDR1 SGDLS and CDR2 YYNGEE. Trimming left V 2 bases short and J 8 bases short, with 7 bases between. CDR3 DNA sequence: TGTGCCAGCAGCGTGCGGTGGGGGGAGCTGTTTTTT. This translates into CASSVRWGELFF. Using reference TRBV9 and TRBJ2-2 for the parts outside the CDR3, the full variable domain is DSGVTQTPKHLITATGQRVTLRCSPRSGDLSVYWYQQSLDQGLQFLIQYYNGEERAKGNILERFSAQQFPDLHSELNLSSLELGDSALYFCASSVRWGELFFGEGSRLTVL.

This clone has just a few counts. The rearrangement joins TRBV30 to TRBJ2-1; no definite D call. V lost 0 bases and J lost 9, with 12 bases in between. The CDR3 contains 13 residues. Germline V gene lookup returns CDR1 GTSNPN and CDR2 SVGIG (reference sequence). In nucleotides, the CDR3 is TGTGCCTGGAGTGTACCCGGATACGTTGAGCAGTTCTTC. It codes for CAWSVPGYVEQFF.

The gene calls are TRBV4-3 and TRBJ1-1; D remains ambiguous. V lost 1 base and J 1 base, leaving 7 bases between the germline ends. Germline CDR1 and CDR2: LGHNA and YSLEER. This CDR3 is 14 amino acids long. The CDR3 here is CASSQGQQNTEAFF. The CDR3 DNA follows: TGCGCCAGCAGCCAAGGTCAACAGAACACTGAAGCTTTCTTT.

The CDR3 nucleotides are TGCAGTGCTAGATACACAGATACGCAGTATTTT. This gives the protein CSARYTDTQYF. V usage is TRBV20-1 and J usage is TRBJ2-3; D remains unclear. CDR1 and CDR2 from the germline V gene are DFQATT and SNEGSKA (reference sequence). This CDR3 spans 11 amino acids. Trimming took off 2 bases at V and 2 bases at J, with 2 bases between the two ends.

This rearrangement joins TRBV12-3 or TRBV12-4 to TRBJ1-2; D not resolved. This CDR3 region has 13 residues. Trimming took off 1 base at V and 7 bases at J, with 10 bases between the two ends. The CDR3 loop is CASSLDGVGGYTF. The CDR3 DNA sequence: TGTGCCAGCAGTTTAGACGGTGTTGGTGGCTACACCTTC.

The rearrangement joins TRBV30 to TRBJ2-1; TRBD2 matches at 8 bases. Per germline, CDR1 GTSNPN and CDR2 SVGIG (reference sequence). The CDR3 runs to 14 residues. V gave up 4 bases and J gave up 8 bases; unmatched junction bases: 10. CDR3 coding DNA: TGTGCCTGGACCCGACTAGCGCTGTCCGATGAGCAGTTCTTC. This encodes CAWTRLALSDEQFF.

J is TRBJ2-1 and V is TRBV7-2, with D possibly being TRBD1 or TRBD2 (5 bases each). CDR1 is SGHTA, CDR2 FQGNSA, per germline. Trimming removed 1 base at V and 8 bases at J, with 21 bases between. CDR3 length: 17 residues. CDR3 protein: CASSLVPGQSRWHEQFF. The CDR3 coding sequence is TGTGCCAGCAGCTTAGTTCCGGGGCAGTCAAGATGGCATGAGCAGTTCTTC.

The rearrangement joins TRBV11-3 to TRBJ1-2, with D uncertain. CDR3 length equals 14 residues. Germline CDR1 and CDR2: SGHNT and YENEEA. Trimming left V 5 bases short and J 7 bases short, with 17 bases between. The CDR3 protein is CASSKNPAEGGYTF. Here the CDR3 DNA reads TGTGCCAGCAGCAAGAATCCGGCGGAGGGTGGCTACACCTTC.

The chain employs TRBV7-9 and TRBJ2-3; 12 positions agree with TRBD2. J gave up 4 bases and V 2 bases, and 4 bases lay outside the gene matches. The CDR3 spans 16 residues. Germline V gene sequence: CDR1 SEHNR, CDR2 FQNEAQ (reference sequence). For the CDR3, the DNA is TGTGCCAGCAGCTTAAGACTAGCGGGAGTTGCAGATACGCAGTATTTT. This gives the protein CASSLRLAGVADTQYF.

In its sample, this clone was seen a few times. This chain links TRBV6-6 with TRBJ1-5, with unresolved D. The length of the CDR3 is 15 residues. V gave up 0 bases and J gave up 9 bases, with 15 bases separating them. The V gene's germline CDR1 is MNHNY and CDR2 SVGAGI (reference sequence). The DNA for the CDR3 is TGTGCCAGCAGTTACTCGACTCCCAGTAGTGCGCCCCAGCATTTT. As protein: CASSYSTPSSAPQHF.

This chain uses TRBV10-3 with TRBJ1-1; D is possibly TRBD1 (6 bases). Looked up from germline, CDR1 is ENHRY and CDR2 is SYGVKD. The CDR3 totals 15 residues. Trimming pared 4 bases from V and 1 base from J, leaving 13 bases between. This chain's CDR3 is CAISGGGLENTEAFF. The CDR3 bases are TGTGCCATCAGTGGAGGGGGGCTGGAGAACACTGAAGCTTTCTTT.

The J gene is TRBJ1-5, the V gene TRBV11-3; 7 nucleotides match TRBD1. The CDR3 totals 18 residues. In germline, CDR1 is SGHNT, CDR2 YENEEA. Germline trimming cut 3 bases from V and 3 bases from J; bases unmatched to any gene: 14. The CDR3 spells CASSLAGTDRYSNQPQHF. The CDR3 DNA reads TGTGCCAGCAGCTTGGCCGGGACAGATCGGTATTCCAATCAGCCCCAGCATTTT.

The chain uses TRBV24-1 and TRBJ2-5, with TRBD2 matching 16 bases. CDR1 and CDR2 (germline): KGHDR, SFDVKD. The CDR3 contains 18 residues. V trimming: 6 bases; J trimming: 5 bases; junction bases outside the gene matches: 11. Here the CDR3 reads CATSTPGLAGGRRETQYF. The CDR3 DNA reads as TGTGCCACCAGTACACCGGGACTAGCGGGAGGGCGGAGGGAGACCCAGTACTTC.

The chain is built from TRBV28 and TRBJ2-5; tentative D call: TRBD2 (5 bases). CDR1 and CDR2 from the germline V gene are MDHEN and SYDVKM. CDR3 length: 14 residues. Trimming cost V 4 bases and J 2 bases, with 11 bases left between them. DNA of the CDR3: TGTGCCAGCAGTTCCCCGGGATCTCAAGAGACCCAGTACTTC. Protein: CASSSPGSQETQYF.

The genes are TRBV19 and TRBJ2-7, with 9 nucleotides matching TRBD1. Germline V gene data show CDR1 as LNHDA and CDR2 as SQIVND (reference sequence). After removal of 0 bases from V and 5 bases from J, the junction contained 17 bases not matched to a gene. The CDR3 extends over 19 amino acids. The CDR3 sequence is CASSIDWPSPDRGENEQYF. Written as DNA, the CDR3 is TGTGCCAGTAGTATAGATTGGCCCTCTCCCGACAGGGGGGAGAACGAGCAGTACTTC.